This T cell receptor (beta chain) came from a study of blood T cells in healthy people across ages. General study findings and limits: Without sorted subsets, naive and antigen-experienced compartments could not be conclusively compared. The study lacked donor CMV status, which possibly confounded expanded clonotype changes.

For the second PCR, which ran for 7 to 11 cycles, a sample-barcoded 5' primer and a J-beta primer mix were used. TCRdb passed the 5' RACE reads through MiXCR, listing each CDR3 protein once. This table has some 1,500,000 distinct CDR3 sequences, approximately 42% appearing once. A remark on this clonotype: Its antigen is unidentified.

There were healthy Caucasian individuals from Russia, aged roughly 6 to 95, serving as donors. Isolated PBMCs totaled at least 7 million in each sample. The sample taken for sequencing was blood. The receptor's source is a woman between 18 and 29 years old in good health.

The CDR3 reads CASSPSPQGALYNEQFF. DNA of the CDR3: TGCGCCAGCAGCCCCTCCCCCCAGGGGGCATTGTACAATGAGCAGTTCTTC. J is TRBJ2-1 and V is TRBV4-3, with TRBD1 matching over 8 bases. This CDR3 is 17 amino acids long. Trimming at V came to 4 bases and at J to 4 bases, leaving 12 bases not matched to a gene. Germline CDR1 reads LGHNA; CDR2 reads YSLEER.